The rows below give T cell receptor beta chains drawn from one sample of a study of cytomegalovirus exposure and HLA in healthy donors. Assay: immunoSEQ multiplex PCR; the TCRdb copy retains only in-frame clones and omits some. The data contain approximately 220,000 clones, about 89% of them seen just once; the ten biggest clones take up roughly 1%. Specimen: PBMCs. These receptors were taken from a woman younger than 30 in good health and CMV-seronegative. Each CDR3 is given with its conserved first and last residue. Fields, in order: V gene, D gene, J gene, CDR3 protein. D genes are given only for firm matches.

v_gene: TRBV5-1; d_gene: TRBD1; j_gene: TRBJ2-3; CDR3aa: CASSRAQGARDTQYF
v_gene: TRBV30; d_gene: .; j_gene: TRBJ2-1; CDR3aa: CAWFSGSSYNEQFF
v_gene: TRBV6-1; d_gene: TRBD1; j_gene: TRBJ1-2; CDR3aa: CASSDRDRGGYTF
v_gene: TRBV19; d_gene: .; j_gene: TRBJ1-2; CDR3aa: CASSIDVRWGYTF
v_gene: TRBV28; d_gene: TRBD1; j_gene: TRBJ2-1; CDR3aa: CASRTGGENHNEQFF
v_gene: TRBV19; d_gene: TRBD2; j_gene: TRBJ2-7; CDR3aa: CASSQLAGPFEQYF
v_gene: TRBV7-9; d_gene: TRBD1; j_gene: TRBJ2-7; CDR3aa: CASSPGQGAYEQYF
v_gene: TRBV11-2; d_gene: TRBD2; j_gene: TRBJ2-3; CDR3aa: CASRPGLAGGFPDTQYF
v_gene: TRBV6-1; d_gene: .; j_gene: TRBJ1-2; CDR3aa: CASSYSGDGYTF
v_gene: TRBV29-1; d_gene: .; j_gene: TRBJ2-7; CDR3aa: CSFSSTAAHEQYF
v_gene: TRBV25-1; d_gene: TRBD2; j_gene: TRBJ2-2; CDR3aa: CASSELGQAGTNTGELFF
v_gene: TRBV29-1; d_gene: .; j_gene: TRBJ1-1; CDR3aa: CSVEVNPTGVMNTEAFF
v_gene: TRBV29-1; d_gene: TRBD1; j_gene: TRBJ1-5; CDR3aa: CSARTGGQPQHF
v_gene: TRBV9; d_gene: TRBD2; j_gene: TRBJ2-3; CDR3aa: CASTTSGTDTQYF
v_gene: TRBV18; d_gene: .; j_gene: TRBJ2-5; CDR3aa: CASSPSRGVGQETQYF
v_gene: TRBV19; d_gene: .; j_gene: TRBJ1-2; CDR3aa: CASSIGPGNYGYTF
v_gene: TRBV28; d_gene: TRBD1; j_gene: TRBJ1-4; CDR3aa: CASRSGGTNEKLFF
v_gene: TRBV19; d_gene: .; j_gene: TRBJ1-5; CDR3aa: CASSIVRGSNQPQHF
v_gene: TRBV9; d_gene: .; j_gene: TRBJ2-1; CDR3aa: CASSVALPNNEQFF
v_gene: TRBV6-5; d_gene: TRBD1; j_gene: TRBJ2-3; CDR3aa: CASKGTEYTDTQYF
v_gene: TRBV10-3; d_gene: TRBD2; j_gene: TRBJ2-1; CDR3aa: CAISDTWGGGDEQFF
v_gene: TRBV12-5; d_gene: .; j_gene: TRBJ2-1; CDR3aa: CASGLPPGSYNEQFF
v_gene: TRBV29-1; d_gene: .; j_gene: TRBJ1-5; CDR3aa: CSVKQGRGNQPQHF
v_gene: TRBV7-9; d_gene: TRBD1; j_gene: TRBJ2-1; CDR3aa: CASSKQTGGSYNEQFF
v_gene: TRBV19; d_gene: .; j_gene: TRBJ1-1; CDR3aa: CASSISLVIAEAFF
v_gene: TRBV28; d_gene: TRBD1; j_gene: TRBJ1-4; CDR3aa: CATQDRGLEKLFF
v_gene: TRBV19; d_gene: TRBD2; j_gene: TRBJ2-1; CDR3aa: CASRLAGVLNEQFF
v_gene: TRBV6-5; d_gene: TRBD2; j_gene: TRBJ2-7; CDR3aa: CASSFLAGVSAEQYF
v_gene: TRBV9; d_gene: .; j_gene: TRBJ1-2; CDR3aa: CASSVGDQGYGYTF
v_gene: TRBV2; d_gene: TRBD1; j_gene: TRBJ1-5; CDR3aa: CASRGTGFGNQPQHF
v_gene: TRBV5-6; d_gene: .; j_gene: TRBJ1-6; CDR3aa: CASSPFFSSYNSPLHF
v_gene: TRBV19; d_gene: TRBD2; j_gene: TRBJ2-1; CDR3aa: CASSKVLAGVNEQFF
v_gene: TRBV5-6; d_gene: .; j_gene: TRBJ1-2; CDR3aa: CASSLVWTVSQGYTF
v_gene: TRBV27; d_gene: .; j_gene: TRBJ2-1; CDR3aa: CASKLLPGSYNEQFF
v_gene: TRBV10-3; d_gene: .; j_gene: TRBJ2-7; CDR3aa: CAISGEMAGYEQYF
v_gene: TRBV5-1; d_gene: TRBD2; j_gene: TRBJ2-3; CDR3aa: CASSLAGGLDTQYF
v_gene: TRBV5-4; d_gene: .; j_gene: TRBJ1-2; CDR3aa: CASSFRGSARDGYTF